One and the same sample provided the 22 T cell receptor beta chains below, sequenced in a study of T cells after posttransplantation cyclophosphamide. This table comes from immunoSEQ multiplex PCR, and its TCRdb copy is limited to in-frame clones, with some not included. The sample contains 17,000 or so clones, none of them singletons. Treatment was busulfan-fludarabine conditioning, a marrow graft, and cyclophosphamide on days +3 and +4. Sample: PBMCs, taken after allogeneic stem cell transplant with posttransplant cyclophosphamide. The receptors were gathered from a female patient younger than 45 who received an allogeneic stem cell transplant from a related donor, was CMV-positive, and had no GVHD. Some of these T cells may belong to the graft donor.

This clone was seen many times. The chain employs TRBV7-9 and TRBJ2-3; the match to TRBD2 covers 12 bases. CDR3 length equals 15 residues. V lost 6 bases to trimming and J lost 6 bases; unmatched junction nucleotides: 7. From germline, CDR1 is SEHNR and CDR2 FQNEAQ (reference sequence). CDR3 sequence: CASRMTSGSGDTQYF. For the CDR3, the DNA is TGTGCCAGCAGGATGACTAGCGGGAGTGGGGATACGCAGTATTTT.

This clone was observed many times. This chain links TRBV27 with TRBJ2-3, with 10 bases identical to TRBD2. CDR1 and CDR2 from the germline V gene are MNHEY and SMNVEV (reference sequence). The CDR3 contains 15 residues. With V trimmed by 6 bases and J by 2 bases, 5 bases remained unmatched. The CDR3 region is CASSRLAGITDTQYF. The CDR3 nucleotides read TGTGCCAGCAGCAGACTAGCGGGTATCACAGATACGCAGTATTTT.

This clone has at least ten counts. The CDR3, as DNA: TGTGCCAGCAGTGAGCTCCAGGTTGATGGAAACACCATATATTTT. Translated: CASSELQVDGNTIYF. V gene TRBV7-9 combines with J gene TRBJ1-3; the D is unclear. The germline CDR1 and CDR2 sequences are SEHNR and FQNEAQ (reference sequence). The ends were cut back, 6 bases at V and 3 bases at J, with 15 bases in the middle. This CDR3 is built from 15 residues.

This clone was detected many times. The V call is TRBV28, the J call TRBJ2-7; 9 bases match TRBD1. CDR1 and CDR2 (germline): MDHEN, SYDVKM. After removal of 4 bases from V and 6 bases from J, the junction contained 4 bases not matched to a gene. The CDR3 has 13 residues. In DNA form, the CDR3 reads TGTGCCAGCAGTTATCCGGGACAGGGCGAGCAGTACTTC. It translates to CASSYPGQGEQYF.

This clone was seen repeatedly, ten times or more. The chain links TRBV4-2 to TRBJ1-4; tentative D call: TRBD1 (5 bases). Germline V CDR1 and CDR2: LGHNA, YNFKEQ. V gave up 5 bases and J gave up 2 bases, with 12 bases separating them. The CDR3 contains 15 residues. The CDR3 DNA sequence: TGTGCCAGCAGCGGTAGTGGGACTACTAATGAAAAACTGTTTTTT. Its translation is CASSGSGTTNEKLFF.

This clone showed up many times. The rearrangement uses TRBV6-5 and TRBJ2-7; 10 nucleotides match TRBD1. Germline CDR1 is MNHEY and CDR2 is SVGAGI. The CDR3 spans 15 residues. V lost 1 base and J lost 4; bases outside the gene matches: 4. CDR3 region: CASSYWGQGSYEQYF. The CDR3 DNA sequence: TGTGCCAGCAGTTACTGGGGACAGGGGAGTTACGAGCAGTACTTC.

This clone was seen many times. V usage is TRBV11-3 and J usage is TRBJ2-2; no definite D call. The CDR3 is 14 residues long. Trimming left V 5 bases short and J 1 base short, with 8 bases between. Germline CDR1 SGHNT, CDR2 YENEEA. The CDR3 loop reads CASSVYRNTGELFF. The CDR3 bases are TGTGCCAGCAGCGTATACAGGAACACCGGGGAGCTGTTTTTT.

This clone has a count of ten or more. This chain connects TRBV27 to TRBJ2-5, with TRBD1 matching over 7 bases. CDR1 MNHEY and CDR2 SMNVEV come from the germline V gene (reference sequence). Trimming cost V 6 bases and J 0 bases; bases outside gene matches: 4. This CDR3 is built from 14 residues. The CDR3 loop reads CASSLGQDQETQYF. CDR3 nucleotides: TGTGCCAGCAGCCTTGGACAGGACCAAGAGACCCAGTACTTC.

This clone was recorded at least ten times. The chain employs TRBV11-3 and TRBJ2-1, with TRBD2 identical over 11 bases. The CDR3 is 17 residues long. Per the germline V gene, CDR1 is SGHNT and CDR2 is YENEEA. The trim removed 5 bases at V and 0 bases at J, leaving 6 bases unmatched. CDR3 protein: CASSPGTSGSSYNEQFF. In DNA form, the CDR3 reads TGTGCCAGCAGCCCCGGGACTAGCGGTAGCTCCTACAATGAGCAGTTCTTC.

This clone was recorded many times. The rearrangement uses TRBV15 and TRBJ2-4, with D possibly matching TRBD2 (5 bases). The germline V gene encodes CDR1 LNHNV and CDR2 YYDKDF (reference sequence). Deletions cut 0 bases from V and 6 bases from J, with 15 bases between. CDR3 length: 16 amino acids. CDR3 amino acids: CATSRDLRNRGNIQYF. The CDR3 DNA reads TGTGCCACCAGCAGAGATTTGCGGAACCGGGGAAACATTCAGTACTTC.

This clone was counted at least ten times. This CDR3 is CASSLSGRGVDEQFF. The DNA of the CDR3 is TGTGCCAGCAGCTTGAGCGGGAGGGGGGTGGATGAGCAGTTCTTC. The chain employs TRBV11-1 and TRBJ2-1, with 10 nucleotides matching TRBD2. This CDR3 has 15 residues. Germline V gives CDR1 SGHAT, CDR2 FQDESV (reference sequence). The ends lost 3 bases at V and 8 bases at J; junction bases unmatched: 7. Variable domain in full (rest from reference TRBV11-1 and TRBJ2-1): EAEVAQSPRYKITEKSQAVAFWCDPISGHATLYWYRQILGQGPELLVQFQDESVVDDSQLPKDRFSAERLKGVDSTLKIQPAELGDSAMYLCASSLSGRGVDEQFFGPGTRLTVL.

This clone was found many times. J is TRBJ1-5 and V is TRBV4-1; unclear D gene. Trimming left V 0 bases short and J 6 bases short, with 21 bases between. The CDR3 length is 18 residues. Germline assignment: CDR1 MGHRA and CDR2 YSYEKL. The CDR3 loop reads CASSQDGLVDGEIQPQHF. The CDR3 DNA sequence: TGCGCCAGCAGCCAAGATGGGTTGGTGGACGGGGAGATTCAGCCCCAGCATTTT.

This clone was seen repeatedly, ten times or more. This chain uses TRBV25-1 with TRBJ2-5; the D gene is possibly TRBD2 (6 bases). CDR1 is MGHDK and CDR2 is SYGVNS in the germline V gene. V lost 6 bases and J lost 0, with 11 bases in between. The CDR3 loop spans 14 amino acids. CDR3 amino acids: CASSSSGYQETQYF. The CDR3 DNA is TGTGCCAGCAGCTCGAGCGGGTACCAAGAGACCCAGTACTTC.

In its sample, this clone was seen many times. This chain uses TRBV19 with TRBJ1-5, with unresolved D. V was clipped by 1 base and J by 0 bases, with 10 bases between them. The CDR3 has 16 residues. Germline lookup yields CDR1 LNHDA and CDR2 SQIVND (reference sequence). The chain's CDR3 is CASSIGLQNSNQPQHF. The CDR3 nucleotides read TGTGCCAGTAGTATAGGGCTTCAGAATAGCAATCAGCCCCAGCATTTT.

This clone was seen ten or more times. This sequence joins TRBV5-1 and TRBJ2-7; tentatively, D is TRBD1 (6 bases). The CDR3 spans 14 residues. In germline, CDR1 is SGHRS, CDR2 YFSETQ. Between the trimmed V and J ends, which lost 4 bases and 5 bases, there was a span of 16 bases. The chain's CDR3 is CASSIRTVQDEQYF. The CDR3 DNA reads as TGCGCCAGCAGCATCCGGACAGTCCAGGACGAGCAGTACTTC.

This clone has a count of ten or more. In nucleotides, the CDR3 is TGTGCCAGCAGCCTATCGGGGGGTACTAATGAAAAACTGTTTTTT. Protein: CASSLSGGTNEKLFF. This sequence joins TRBV7-2 and TRBJ1-4, with D possibly TRBD1 on 5 matching bases. Germline loops: CDR1 SGHTA, CDR2 FQGNSA. This CDR3 is built from 15 residues. Trimming removed 5 bases from V and 2 bases from J, with 12 bases in between. Full variable domain (rest looked up from reference TRBV7-2 and TRBJ1-4): GAGVSQSPSNKVTEKGKDVELRCDPISGHTALYWYRQSLGQGLEFLIYFQGNSAPDKSGLPSDRFSAERTGGSVSTLTIQRTQQEDSAVYLCASSLSGGTNEKLFFGSGTQLSVL.

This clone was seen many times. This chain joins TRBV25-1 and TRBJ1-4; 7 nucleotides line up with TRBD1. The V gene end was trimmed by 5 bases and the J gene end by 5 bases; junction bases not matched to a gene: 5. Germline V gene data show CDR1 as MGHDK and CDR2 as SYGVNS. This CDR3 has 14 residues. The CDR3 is CASSTGALNEKLFF. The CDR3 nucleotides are TGTGCCAGCAGTACAGGGGCATTAAATGAAAAACTGTTTTTT.

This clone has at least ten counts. The CDR3 region is CASRQGLGDSGDPEQYF. CDR3 DNA sequence: TGCGCCAGCCGGCAGGGGCTTGGAGATAGCGGGGACCCGGAGCAGTACTTC. The chain recombines TRBV5-1 with TRBJ2-7, with 8 bases matching TRBD2. Looked up from germline, CDR1 is SGHRS and CDR2 is YFSETQ. This CDR3 comprises 17 residues. V trimming: 7 bases; J trimming: 7 bases; junction bases outside the gene matches: 22.

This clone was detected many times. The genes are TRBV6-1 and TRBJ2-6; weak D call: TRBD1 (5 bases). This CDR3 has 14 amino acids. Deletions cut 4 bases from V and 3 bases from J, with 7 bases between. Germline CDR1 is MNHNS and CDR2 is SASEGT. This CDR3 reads CASSGRVGANVLTF. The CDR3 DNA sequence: TGTGCCAGCAGTGGCAGGGTTGGGGCCAACGTCCTGACTTTC.

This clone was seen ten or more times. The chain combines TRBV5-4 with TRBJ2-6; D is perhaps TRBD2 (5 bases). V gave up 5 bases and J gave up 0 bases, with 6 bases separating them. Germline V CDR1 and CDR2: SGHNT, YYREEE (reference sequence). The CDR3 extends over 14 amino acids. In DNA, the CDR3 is TGTGCCAGCAGTCGGGACTCTGGGGCCAACGTCCTGACTTTC. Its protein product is CASSRDSGANVLTF.

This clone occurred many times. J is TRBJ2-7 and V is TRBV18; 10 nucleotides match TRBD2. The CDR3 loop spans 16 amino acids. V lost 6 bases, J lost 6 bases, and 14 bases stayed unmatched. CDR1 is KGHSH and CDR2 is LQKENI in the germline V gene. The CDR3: CASSPSGPSGSGEQYF. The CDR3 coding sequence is TGTGCCAGCTCCCCCTCGGGCCCTAGCGGGAGTGGCGAGCAGTACTTC.

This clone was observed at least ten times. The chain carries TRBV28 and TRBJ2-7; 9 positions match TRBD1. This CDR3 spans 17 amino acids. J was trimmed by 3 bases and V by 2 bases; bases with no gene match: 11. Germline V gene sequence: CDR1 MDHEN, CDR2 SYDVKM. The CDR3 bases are TGTGCCAGCAGTTTACCCCCTCGGTGGACAGGGGACTACGAGCAGTACTTC. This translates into CASSLPPRWTGDYEQYF.